This passage covers 21 T cell receptor beta chains from one sample sequenced in a study of CD8+CD57+ T cells in acquired aplastic anemia. Profiling of TCR beta VDJ combinations and CDR3 sequences used genomic DNA as template. TCRdb analysed the reads with MiXCR anew, one entry per CDR3 protein. The sample lists more than 150,000 distinct CDR3 sequences; nearly 50% were seen once. CD8+CD57+ cell expansion had been shown by flow cytometry in patients chosen for sequencing. Sequencing was performed on sorted CD4+, CD8+, or CD8+CD57+ T cells (not recorded which) from PBMCs. These receptors were collected from a human donor with aplastic anemia.

The count of this clonotype is one. V usage is TRBV25-1 and J usage is TRBJ2-1; no firm D call. The CDR3 covers 11 residues. Trimming took off 6 bases at V and 12 bases at J, with 12 bases between the two ends. Germline assignment: CDR1 MGHDK and CDR2 SYGVNS. The CDR3 protein is CASSDVPGQFF. The CDR3 DNA sequence: TGTGCCAGCAGCGACGTCCCAGGGCAGTTCTTC.

The chain employs TRBV24-1 and TRBJ1-1; 7 bases agree with TRBD1. Per germline, CDR1 KGHDR and CDR2 SFDVKD. This CDR3 contains 13 residues. The junction had 4 bases not matched to a gene; V was cut back by 3 bases and J by 7 bases. The CDR3 nucleotides read TGTGCCACCAGTGATCCGGGGACAGATGAAGCTTTCTTT. Translating it yields CATSDPGTDEAFF.

The CDR3 bases are TGTGCCAGAGAATCGGGACAGGGGCACGATACGCAGTATTTT. Translating it yields CARESGQGHDTQYF. The V and J genes are TRBV2 and TRBJ2-3, with 10 bases lining up with TRBD1. Germline trimming cut 9 bases from V and 6 bases from J; bases unmatched to any gene: 9. Germline CDR1 is SNHLY and CDR2 is FYNNEI. The CDR3 contains 14 residues.

The chain carries TRBV15 and TRBJ2-7; 7 bases fit TRBD1. The CDR3 is 15 residues long. The germline gives CDR1 LNHNV, CDR2 YYDKDF (reference sequence). V lost 1 base and J lost 6; bases outside the gene matches: 9. The CDR3 loop reads CATSRGSDRVGEQYF. The CDR3, as DNA: TGTGCCACCAGCAGAGGATCCGACAGGGTGGGCGAGCAGTACTTC.

Many counts were recorded for this clonotype. V usage is TRBV6-1 and J usage is TRBJ1-6; 8 nucleotides align to TRBD1. Germline assignment: CDR1 MNHNS and CDR2 SASEGT. V shed 5 bases and J 9 bases; nucleotides not matched to a gene: 6. The CDR3 spans 14 residues. The CDR3 coding sequence is TGTGCCAGCAGTATGACAGGGGAGGTTTCACCCCTCCACTTT. As protein: CASSMTGEVSPLHF.

The J gene is TRBJ1-2, the V gene TRBV7-8, with TRBD1 matching 8 bases. With V trimmed by 1 base and J by 8 bases, 3 bases remained unmatched. The CDR3 spans 13 residues. Germline loops: CDR1 SGHVS, CDR2 FQNEAQ. CDR3 coding DNA: TGTGCCAGCAGCTTAGACGCAGGGGGCGGCTACACCTTC. It codes for CASSLDAGGGYTF.

This clonotype was found many times. The chain combines TRBV4-1 with TRBJ2-7, with unresolved D. The CDR3 consists of 14 residues. V lost 0 bases to trimming and J lost 3 bases, with 9 bases between them. Germline CDR1 is MGHRA and CDR2 is YSYEKL. As DNA, the CDR3 is TGCGCCAGCAGCCAAGATTTGATGGACTACGAGCAGTACTTC. This gives the protein CASSQDLMDYEQYF.

This clonotype was seen only once. This chain uses TRBV7-9 with TRBJ1-2; D is perhaps TRBD1 (6 bases). V dropped 3 bases and J dropped 7 bases, with 18 bases sitting between them. Germline V gene data show CDR1 as SEHNR and CDR2 as FQNEAQ (reference sequence). The CDR3 has 15 residues. This CDR3 is CASSLEGWGQGGYTF. The DNA for the CDR3 is TGTGCCAGCAGCTTGGAGGGGTGGGGGCAGGGTGGCTACACCTTC.

This clonotype showed up just once. The chain recombines TRBV29-1 with TRBJ2-7; 12 bases line up with TRBD1. CDR1 is SQVTM, CDR2 ANQGSEA, per germline. CDR3 length: 14 residues. J gave up 4 bases and V 2 bases, and 3 bases lay outside the gene matches. The CDR3 spells CSVERDRGHYEQYF. The CDR3 DNA reads TGCAGCGTTGAACGGGACAGGGGGCATTACGAGCAGTACTTC.

This clonotype was seen a single time. This rearrangement joins TRBV6-4 to TRBJ2-3; 13 bases fit TRBD2. The CDR3 is 16 amino acids. From germline, CDR1 is MRHNA and CDR2 SNTAGT. V was pared by 2 bases and J by 1 base, with 0 bases of the junction left unmatched. CDR3: CASSDGLAGGTDTQYF. For the CDR3, the DNA is TGTGCCAGCAGTGACGGACTAGCGGGAGGCACAGATACGCAGTATTTT.

The gene calls are TRBV19 and TRBJ1-1; no clear D gene. Germline loops: CDR1 LNHDA, CDR2 SQIVND (reference sequence). The V end lost 8 bases, the J end lost 1 base, and 5 bases lay between the germline ends. The CDR3 covers 11 residues. The CDR3 reads CASEWNTEAFF. CDR3 DNA: TGTGCCAGTGAGTGGAACACTGAAGCTTTCTTT.

V gene TRBV29-1 combines with J gene TRBJ2-7; 12 positions match TRBD1. Germline trimming cut 6 bases from V and 0 bases from J; bases unmatched to any gene: 9. The CDR3 is made up of 16 amino acids. Germline V lookup: CDR1 SQVTM, CDR2 ANQGSEA. The CDR3: CSVDPGQGALSYEQYF. CDR3 sequence (DNA): TGCAGCGTCGACCCGGGACAGGGGGCCCTCTCCTACGAGCAGTACTTC.

The rearrangement uses TRBV25-1 and TRBJ1-1, with TRBD1 matching 12 bases. The CDR3 sequence is 16 residues long. V shed 4 bases and J 5 bases; nucleotides not matched to a gene: 8. Germline lookup yields CDR1 MGHDK and CDR2 SYGVNS. The chain's CDR3 is CASSVYGTGGSTEAFF. The CDR3 DNA is TGTGCCAGCAGTGTTTACGGGACAGGGGGCTCTACTGAAGCTTTCTTT.

This clonotype was observed at least ten times. CDR3 in amino acids: CASSLASGANTGELFF. Here the CDR3 DNA reads TGCGCCAGCAGCTTGGCGTCAGGAGCGAACACCGGGGAGCTGTTTTTT. The rearrangement joins TRBV5-1 to TRBJ2-2, with unresolved D. Germline CDR1 SGHRS, CDR2 YFSETQ. This CDR3 region has 16 residues. V dropped 0 bases and J dropped 0 bases, with 9 bases sitting between them. Complete variable domain (other parts from reference TRBV5-1 and TRBJ2-2): KAGVTQTPRYLIKTRGQQVTLSCSPISGHRSVSWYQQTPGQGLQFLFEYFSETQRNKGNFPGRFSGRQFSNSRSEMNVSTLELGDSALYLCASSLASGANTGELFFGEGSRLTVL.

This chain uses TRBV7-3 with TRBJ2-1; TRBD2 matches at 9 bases. The CDR3 is 16 amino acids. V dropped 3 bases and J dropped 5; count of bases not matched to a gene: 8. Germline values: CDR1 SGHTA, CDR2 FQGTGA. The CDR3 loop is CASSLLSSGRHNEQFF. CDR3 nucleotides: TGTGCCAGCAGCTTGTTGAGTAGCGGGAGACACAATGAGCAGTTCTTC.

The rearrangement links TRBV5-4 to TRBJ2-7, with D unclear. V dropped 2 bases and J dropped 6 bases, with 3 bases sitting between them. Germline lookup yields CDR1 SGHNT and CDR2 YYREEE (reference sequence). This CDR3 has 10 residues. The CDR3 protein is CASSFREQYF. The CDR3 nucleotides read TGTGCCAGCAGCTTCCGCGAGCAGTACTTC.

The chain combines TRBV19 with TRBJ1-2; 9 positions agree with TRBD1. Trimming at V came to 3 bases and at J to 5 bases, leaving 1 base not matched to a gene. Per germline, CDR1 LNHDA and CDR2 SQIVND (reference sequence). This CDR3 is 13 amino acids long. CDR3 protein: CASSMDRGYGYTF. The CDR3 bases are TGTGCCAGTAGTATGGACAGGGGTTATGGCTACACCTTC.

This clonotype was seen many times. J is TRBJ2-1 and V is TRBV29-1, with unresolved D. This CDR3 has 13 amino acids. V was cut by 5 bases and J by 4 bases, with 12 bases left in between. Germline assignment: CDR1 SQVTM and CDR2 ANQGSEA. The CDR3 DNA reads TGCAGCGTTACTGTTGACACTTACAATGAGCAGTTCTTC. Protein: CSVTVDTYNEQFF.

This clonotype was detected many times. A read error may produce the germline difference seen at one junction end. V is TRBV5-8 and J is TRBJ1-2; D is unclear. This CDR3 is built from 13 residues. Germline CDR1 and CDR2: SGHTS and YDEGEE. The CDR3 is CASSPAQTYGYTF. The CDR3 DNA reads as TGTGCCAGCAGCCCGGCCCAAACCTATGGCTACACGTTC.

This clonotype has a single count. The chain joins TRBV4-1 to TRBJ2-5, with D tentatively TRBD1 (5 bases). The V and J ends lost 6 bases and 1 base respectively, with 15 bases between them. Germline V gives CDR1 MGHRA, CDR2 YSYEKL. The CDR3 contains 15 residues. The chain's CDR3 is CASRKTGQLQETQYF. The CDR3 bases are TGCGCCAGCAGAAAAACTGGACAACTCCAAGAGACCCAGTACTTC.

This chain connects TRBV19 to TRBJ2-1, with a weak D call TRBD2 (6 bases). The V and J ends lost 8 bases and 4 bases respectively, with 21 bases between them. Germline loops: CDR1 LNHDA, CDR2 SQIVND (reference sequence). The CDR3 sequence is 16 residues long. The CDR3: CASWGLDPRVYNEQFF. In DNA form, the CDR3 reads TGTGCCAGTTGGGGACTCGATCCTAGGGTTTACAATGAGCAGTTCTTC. Full variable domain (rest looked up from reference TRBV19 and TRBJ2-1): DGGITQSPKYLFRKEGQNVTLSCEQNLNHDAMYWYRQDPGQGLRLIYYSQIVNDFQKGDIAEGYSVSREKKESFPLTVTSAQKNPTAFYLCASWGLDPRVYNEQFFGPGTRLTVL.